The clone carrying this T cell receptor (beta chain) was counted a single time. This sample stems from a study of blood T cell repertoires in COVID-19. The CDR3 covers 15 residues. The germline V gene has CDR1 MDHEN and CDR2 SYDVKM. Trimming removed 3 bases from V and 8 bases from J, with 14 bases in between. In the source study's methods: By means of reference gene primer amplification, nucleated cell counts were estimated. Sequencing was performed with immunoSEQ multiplex PCR; in TCRdb, only in-frame clones are kept and a portion is missing. V and J calls and clone size follow that table, whereas D and trimming were derived from the DNA. In the table there are 250,000 to 400,000 clones, around 89% of which are singletons.

This clonotype originated in a woman aged 30 to 39 with COVID-19, enrolled during active disease. The chain joins TRBV28 to TRBJ1-6; weak D call: TRBD1 (6 bases). The sample consisted of peripheral blood. CDR3 DNA sequence: TGTGCCAGCAGTTTTAGATCCAGGGGAGATTCACCCCTCCACTTT. Encoded protein: CASSFRSRGDSPLHF.